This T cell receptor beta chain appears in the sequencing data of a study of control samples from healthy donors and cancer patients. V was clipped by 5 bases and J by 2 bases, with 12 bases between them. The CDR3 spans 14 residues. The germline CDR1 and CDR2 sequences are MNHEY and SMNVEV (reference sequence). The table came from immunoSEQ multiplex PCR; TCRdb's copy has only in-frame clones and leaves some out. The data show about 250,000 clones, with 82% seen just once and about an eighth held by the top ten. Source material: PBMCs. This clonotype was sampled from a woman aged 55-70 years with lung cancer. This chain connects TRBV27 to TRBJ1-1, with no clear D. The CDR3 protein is CASSLYGYNTEAFF. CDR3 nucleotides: TGTGCCAGCAGTCTATATGGATATAACACTGAAGCTTTCTTT.